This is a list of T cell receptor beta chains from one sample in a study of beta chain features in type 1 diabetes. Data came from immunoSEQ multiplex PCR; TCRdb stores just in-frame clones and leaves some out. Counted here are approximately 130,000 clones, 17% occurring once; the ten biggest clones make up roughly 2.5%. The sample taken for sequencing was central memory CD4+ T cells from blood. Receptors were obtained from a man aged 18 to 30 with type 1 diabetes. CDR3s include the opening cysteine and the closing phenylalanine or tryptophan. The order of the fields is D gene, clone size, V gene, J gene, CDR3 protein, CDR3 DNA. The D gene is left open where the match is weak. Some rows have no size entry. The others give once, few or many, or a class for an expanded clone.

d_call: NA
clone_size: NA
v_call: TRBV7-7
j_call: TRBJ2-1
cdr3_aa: CASSPNWDPSYNEQFF
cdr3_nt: TGTGCTAGCAGCCCTAATTGGGATCCGTCCTACAATGAGCAGTTCTTC

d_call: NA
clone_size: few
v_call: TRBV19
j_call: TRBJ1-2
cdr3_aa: CASSPGTAEYYGYTF
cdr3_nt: TGTGCCAGTAGCCCCGGGACCGCAGAGTACTATGGCTACACCTTC

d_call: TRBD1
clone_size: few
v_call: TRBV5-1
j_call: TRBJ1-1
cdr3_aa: CASSETGDTEAFF
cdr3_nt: TGCGCCAGCAGCGAAACAGGGGACACTGAAGCTTTCTTT

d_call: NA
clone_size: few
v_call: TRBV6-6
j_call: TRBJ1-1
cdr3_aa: CASSFRENTEAFF
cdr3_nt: TGTGCCAGCAGTTTCAGGGAGAACACTGAAGCTTTCTTT

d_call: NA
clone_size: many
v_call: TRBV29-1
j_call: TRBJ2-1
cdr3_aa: CSVRRDSTTDNEQFF
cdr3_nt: TGCAGCGTCCGCCGGGACTCAACCACAGACAATGAGCAGTTCTTC

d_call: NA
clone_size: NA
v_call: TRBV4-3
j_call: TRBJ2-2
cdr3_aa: CASSQVGGVSGELFF
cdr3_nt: TGCGCCAGCAGCCAAGTCGGAGGGGTCAGTGGGGAGCTGTTTTTT

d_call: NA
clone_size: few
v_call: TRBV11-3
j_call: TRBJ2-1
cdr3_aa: CASSFGRAPQFF
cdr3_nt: TGTGCCAGCAGCTTTGGTCGGGCTCCGCAGTTCTTC

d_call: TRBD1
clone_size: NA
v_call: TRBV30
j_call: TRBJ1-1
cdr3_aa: CAWTRQGNTEAFF
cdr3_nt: TGTGCCTGGACCCGACAGGGGAACACTGAAGCTTTCTTT

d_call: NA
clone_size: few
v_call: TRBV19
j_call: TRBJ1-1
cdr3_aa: CASSRDGTLNTEAFF
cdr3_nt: TGTGCCAGTAGTCGGGACGGAACCCTGAACACTGAAGCTTTCTTT

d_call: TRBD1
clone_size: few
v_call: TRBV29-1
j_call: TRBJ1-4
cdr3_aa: CSVSSGDRGEKLFF
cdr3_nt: TGCAGCGTTTCCTCGGGGGACAGAGGTGAAAAACTGTTTTTT

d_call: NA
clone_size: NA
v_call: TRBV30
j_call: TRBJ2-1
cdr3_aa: CAWSPGIHNEQFF
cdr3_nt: TGTGCCTGGAGTCCTGGGATTCACAATGAGCAGTTCTTC

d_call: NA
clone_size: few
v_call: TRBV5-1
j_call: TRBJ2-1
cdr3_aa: CASSATLADYNEQFF
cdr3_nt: TGCGCCAGCAGCGCCACTTTAGCTGATTACAATGAGCAGTTCTTC

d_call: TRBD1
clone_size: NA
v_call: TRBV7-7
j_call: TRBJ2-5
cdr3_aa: CASSSGQGGQETQYF
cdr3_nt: TGTGCTAGCAGCTCCGGACAGGGCGGGCAAGAGACCCAGTACTTC

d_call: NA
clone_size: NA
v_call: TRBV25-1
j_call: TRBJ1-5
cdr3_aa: CASSEQGHGPQHF
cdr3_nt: TGTGCCAGCAGTGAACAGGGCCATGGGCCCCAGCATTTT

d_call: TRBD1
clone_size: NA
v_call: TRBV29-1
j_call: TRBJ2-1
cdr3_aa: CSVKDRGRYNEQFF
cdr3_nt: TGCAGCGTCAAGGACAGGGGGAGGTACAATGAGCAGTTCTTC

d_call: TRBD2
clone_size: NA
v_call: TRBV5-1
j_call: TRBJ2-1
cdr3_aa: CASTPGTSGAENEQFF
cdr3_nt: TGCGCCAGCACGCCGGGGACTAGCGGGGCGGAAAATGAGCAGTTCTTC

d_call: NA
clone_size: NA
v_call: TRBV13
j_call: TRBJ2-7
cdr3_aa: CASGNPSTHEQYF
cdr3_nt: TGTGCCAGCGGCAACCCCTCGACCCACGAGCAGTACTTC

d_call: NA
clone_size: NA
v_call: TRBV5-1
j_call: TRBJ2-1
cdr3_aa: CASSSTGGSYNEQFF
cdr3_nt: TGCGCCAGCAGCTCCACTGGTGGCTCCTACAATGAGCAGTTCTTC